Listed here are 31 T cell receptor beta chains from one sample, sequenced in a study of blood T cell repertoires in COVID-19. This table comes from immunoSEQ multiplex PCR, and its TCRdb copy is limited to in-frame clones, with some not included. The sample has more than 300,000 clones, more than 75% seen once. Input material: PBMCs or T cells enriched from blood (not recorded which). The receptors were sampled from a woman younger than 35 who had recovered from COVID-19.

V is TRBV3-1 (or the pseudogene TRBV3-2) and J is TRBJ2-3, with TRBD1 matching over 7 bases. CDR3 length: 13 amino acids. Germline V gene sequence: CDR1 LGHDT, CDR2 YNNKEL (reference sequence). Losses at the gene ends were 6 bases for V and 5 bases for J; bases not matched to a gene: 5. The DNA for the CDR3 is TGTGCCAGCAGGCGACGGGACAGAGATACGCAGTATTTT. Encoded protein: CASRRRDRDTQYF.

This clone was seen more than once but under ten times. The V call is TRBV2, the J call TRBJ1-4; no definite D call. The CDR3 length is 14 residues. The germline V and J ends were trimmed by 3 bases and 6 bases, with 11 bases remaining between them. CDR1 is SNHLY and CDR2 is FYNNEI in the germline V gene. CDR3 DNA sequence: TGTGCCAGCAGTGATGGTCGGCGGGATGAAAAACTGTTTTTT. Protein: CASSDGRRDEKLFF.

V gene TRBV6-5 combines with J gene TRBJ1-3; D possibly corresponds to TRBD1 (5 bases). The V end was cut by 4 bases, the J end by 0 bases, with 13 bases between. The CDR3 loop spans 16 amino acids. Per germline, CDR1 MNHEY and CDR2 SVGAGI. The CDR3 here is CASSSRLRDSGNTIYF. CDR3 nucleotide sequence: TGTGCCAGCAGTTCCCGTCTCAGGGACTCTGGAAACACCATATATTTT.

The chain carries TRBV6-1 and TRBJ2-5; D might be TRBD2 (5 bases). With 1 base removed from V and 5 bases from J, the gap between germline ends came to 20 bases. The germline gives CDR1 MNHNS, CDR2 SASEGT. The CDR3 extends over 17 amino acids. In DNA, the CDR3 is TGTGCCAGCAGTGAAGTTCTCGACGGGATGCTAGGGGAGACCCAGTACTTC. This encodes CASSEVLDGMLGETQYF.

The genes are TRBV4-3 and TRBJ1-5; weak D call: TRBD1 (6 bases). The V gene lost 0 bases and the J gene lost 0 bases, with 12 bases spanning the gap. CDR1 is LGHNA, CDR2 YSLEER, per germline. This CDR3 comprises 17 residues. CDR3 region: CASSQDATGYSNQPQHF. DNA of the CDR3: TGCGCCAGCAGCCAAGATGCTACAGGGTATAGCAATCAGCCCCAGCATTTT.

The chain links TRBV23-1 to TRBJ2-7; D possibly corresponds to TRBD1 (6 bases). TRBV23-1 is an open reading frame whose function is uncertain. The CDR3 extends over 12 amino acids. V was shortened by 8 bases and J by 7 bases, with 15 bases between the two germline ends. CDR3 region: CASDRPPSEQYF. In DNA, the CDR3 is TGCGCCAGCGACAGGCCTCCTAGTGAGCAGTACTTC.

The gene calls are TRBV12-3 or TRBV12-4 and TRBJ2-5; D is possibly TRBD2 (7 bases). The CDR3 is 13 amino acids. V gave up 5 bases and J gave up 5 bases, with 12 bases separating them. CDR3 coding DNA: TGTGCCAGCAGTCTGGGGGGGCCTGAGACCCAGTACTTC. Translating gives CASSLGGPETQYF.

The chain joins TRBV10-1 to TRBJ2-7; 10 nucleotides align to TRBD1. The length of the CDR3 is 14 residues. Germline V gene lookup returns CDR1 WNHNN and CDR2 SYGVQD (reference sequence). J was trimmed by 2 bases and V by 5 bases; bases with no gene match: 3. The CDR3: CASSCGQGAYEQYF. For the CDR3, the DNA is TGCGCCAGCAGTTGTGGACAGGGGGCCTACGAGCAGTACTTC.

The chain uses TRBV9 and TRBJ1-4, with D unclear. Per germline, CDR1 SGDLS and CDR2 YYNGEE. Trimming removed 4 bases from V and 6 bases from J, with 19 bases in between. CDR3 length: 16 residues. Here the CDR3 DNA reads TGTGCCAGCAGCCCCAATGCGGGCAGACTCCATGAAAAACTGTTTTTT. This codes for CASSPNAGRLHEKLFF.

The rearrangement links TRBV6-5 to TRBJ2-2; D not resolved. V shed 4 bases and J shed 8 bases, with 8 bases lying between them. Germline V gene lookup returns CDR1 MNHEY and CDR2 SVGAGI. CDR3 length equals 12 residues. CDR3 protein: CASSSPVGELFF. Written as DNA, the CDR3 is TGTGCCAGCAGTTCCCCCGTGGGGGAGCTGTTTTTT.

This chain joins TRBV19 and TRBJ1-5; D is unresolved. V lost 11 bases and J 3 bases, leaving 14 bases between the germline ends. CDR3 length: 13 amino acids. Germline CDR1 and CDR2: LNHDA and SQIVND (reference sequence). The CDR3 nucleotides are TGTGCCTCTTCTCGGGAAGCCAATCAGCCCCAGCATTTT. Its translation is CASSREANQPQHF.

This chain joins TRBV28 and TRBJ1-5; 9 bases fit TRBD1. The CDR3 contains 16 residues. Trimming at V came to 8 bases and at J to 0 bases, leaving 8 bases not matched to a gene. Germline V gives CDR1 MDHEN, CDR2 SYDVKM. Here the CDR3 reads CASPPDRGYSNQPQHF. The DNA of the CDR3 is TGTGCCAGCCCCCCCGACAGGGGGTATAGCAATCAGCCCCAGCATTTT.

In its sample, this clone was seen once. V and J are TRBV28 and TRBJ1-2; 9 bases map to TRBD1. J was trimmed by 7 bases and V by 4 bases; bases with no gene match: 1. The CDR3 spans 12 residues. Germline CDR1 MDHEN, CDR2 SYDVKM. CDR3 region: CASSYRGPGYTF. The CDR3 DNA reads TGTGCCAGCAGTTACAGGGGGCCTGGCTACACCTTC.

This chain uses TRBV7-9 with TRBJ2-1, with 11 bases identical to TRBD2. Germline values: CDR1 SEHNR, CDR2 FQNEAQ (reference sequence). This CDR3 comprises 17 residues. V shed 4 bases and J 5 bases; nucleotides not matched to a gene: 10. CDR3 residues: CASSSTFTSGGHNEQFF. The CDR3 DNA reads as TGTGCCAGCAGCTCAACCTTCACTAGCGGGGGTCACAATGAGCAGTTCTTC.

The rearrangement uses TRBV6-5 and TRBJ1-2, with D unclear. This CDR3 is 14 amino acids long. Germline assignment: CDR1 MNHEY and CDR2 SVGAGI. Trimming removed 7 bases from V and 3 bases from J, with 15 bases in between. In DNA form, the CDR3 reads TGTGCCAGCACCCTCGTGTGGCGGGACTATGGCTACACCTTC. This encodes CASTLVWRDYGYTF.

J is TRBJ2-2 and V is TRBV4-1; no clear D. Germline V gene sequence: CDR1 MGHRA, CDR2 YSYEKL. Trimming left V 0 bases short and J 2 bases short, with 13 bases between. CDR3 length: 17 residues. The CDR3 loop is CASSQDLETVNTGELFF. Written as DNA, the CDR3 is TGCGCCAGCAGCCAAGATTTAGAAACAGTTAACACCGGGGAGCTGTTTTTT.

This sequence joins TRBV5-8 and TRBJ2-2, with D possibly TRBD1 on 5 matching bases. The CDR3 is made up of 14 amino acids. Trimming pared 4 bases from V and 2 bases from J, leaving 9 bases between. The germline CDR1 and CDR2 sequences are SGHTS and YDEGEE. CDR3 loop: CASSLQGNTGELFF. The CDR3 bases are TGTGCCAGCAGCCTTCAGGGAAACACCGGGGAGCTGTTTTTT.

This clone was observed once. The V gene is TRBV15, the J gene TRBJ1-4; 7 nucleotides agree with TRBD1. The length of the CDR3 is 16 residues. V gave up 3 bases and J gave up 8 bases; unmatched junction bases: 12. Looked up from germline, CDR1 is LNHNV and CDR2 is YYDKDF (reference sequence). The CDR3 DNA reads TGTGCCACCAGCAGGGGAGCCGGGACAGTCTGGGAAAAACTGTTTTTT. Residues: CATSRGAGTVWEKLFF.

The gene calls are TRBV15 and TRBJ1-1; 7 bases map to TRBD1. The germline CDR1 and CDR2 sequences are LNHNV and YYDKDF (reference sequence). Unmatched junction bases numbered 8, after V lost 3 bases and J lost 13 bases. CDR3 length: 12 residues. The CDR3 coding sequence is TGTGCCACCAGCAGGGAAGACAGGGTAGGTTTCTTT. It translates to CATSREDRVGFF.

The CDR3, as DNA: TGTGCCAGCAGCCAACCGGGACAGTCCTACGAGCAGTACTTC. Amino acid sequence: CASSQPGQSYEQYF. The chain has TRBV6-5 and TRBJ2-7, with 7 positions matching TRBD1. The J segment lost 1 base and the V segment lost 6 bases, leaving 6 bases of the junction unmatched. CDR3 length: 14 amino acids. From germline, CDR1 is MNHEY and CDR2 SVGAGI.

In DNA, the CDR3 is TGTGCCAGCAGTTACGCTGGTAGCGGGGGGCCCGAGCAGTACTTC. Translated: CASSYAGSGGPEQYF. The V gene is TRBV6-5, the J gene TRBJ2-7; 10 bases are a match to TRBD2. This CDR3 region has 15 residues. Germline loops: CDR1 MNHEY, CDR2 SVGAGI. J was trimmed by 6 bases and V by 2 bases; bases with no gene match: 7.

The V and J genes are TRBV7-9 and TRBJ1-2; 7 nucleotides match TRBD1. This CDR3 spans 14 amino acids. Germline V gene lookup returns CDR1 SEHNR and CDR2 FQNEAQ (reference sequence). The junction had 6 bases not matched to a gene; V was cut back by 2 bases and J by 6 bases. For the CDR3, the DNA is TGTGCCAGCAGCTTATCCCTCACAGGGGATGGCTACACCTTC. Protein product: CASSLSLTGDGYTF.

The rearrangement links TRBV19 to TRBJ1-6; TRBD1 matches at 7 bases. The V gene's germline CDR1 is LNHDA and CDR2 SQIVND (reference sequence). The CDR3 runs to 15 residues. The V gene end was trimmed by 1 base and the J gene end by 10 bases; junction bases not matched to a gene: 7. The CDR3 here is CASSIGQGIISPLHF. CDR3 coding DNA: TGTGCCAGTAGTATAGGACAGGGTATCATCTCACCCCTCCACTTT. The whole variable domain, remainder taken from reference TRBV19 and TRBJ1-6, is DGGITQSPKYLFRKEGQNVTLSCEQNLNHDAMYWYRQDPGQGLRLIYYSQIVNDFQKGDIAEGYSVSREKKESFPLTVTSAQKNPTAFYLCASSIGQGIISPLHFGNGTRLTVT.

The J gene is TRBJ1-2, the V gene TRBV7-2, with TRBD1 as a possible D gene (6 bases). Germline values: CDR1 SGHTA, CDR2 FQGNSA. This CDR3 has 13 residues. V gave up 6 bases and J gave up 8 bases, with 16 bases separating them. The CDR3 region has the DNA TGTGCCAGCAGTGCAGGGGTGAGGGAGGGCTACACCTTC. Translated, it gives CASSAGVREGYTF.

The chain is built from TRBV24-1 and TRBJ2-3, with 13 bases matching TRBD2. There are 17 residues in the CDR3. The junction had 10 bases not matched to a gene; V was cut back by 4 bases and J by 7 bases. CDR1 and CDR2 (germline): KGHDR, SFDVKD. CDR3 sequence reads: CATSERVTSGGRNTQYF. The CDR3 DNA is TGTGCCACCAGTGAAAGGGTGACTAGCGGGGGGCGAAATACGCAGTATTTT.

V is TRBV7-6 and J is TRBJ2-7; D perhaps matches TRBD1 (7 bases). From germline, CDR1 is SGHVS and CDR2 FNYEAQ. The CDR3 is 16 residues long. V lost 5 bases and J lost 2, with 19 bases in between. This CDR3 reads CASSGTLQGGAYEQYF. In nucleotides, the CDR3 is TGTGCCAGCAGCGGTACTTTGCAGGGGGGAGCCTACGAGCAGTACTTC. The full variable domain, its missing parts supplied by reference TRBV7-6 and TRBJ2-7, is GAGVSQSPRYKVTKRGQDVALRCDPISGHVSLYWYRQALGQGPEFLTYFNYEAQQDKSGLPNDRFSAERPEGSISTLTIQRTEQRDSAMYRCASSGTLQGGAYEQYFGPGTRLTVT.

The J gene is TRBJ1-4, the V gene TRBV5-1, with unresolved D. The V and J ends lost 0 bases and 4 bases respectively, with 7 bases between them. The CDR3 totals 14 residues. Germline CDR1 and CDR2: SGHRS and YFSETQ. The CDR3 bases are TGCGCCAGCAGCTTGGGACAAAATAATGAAAAACTGTTTTTT. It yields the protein CASSLGQNNEKLFF. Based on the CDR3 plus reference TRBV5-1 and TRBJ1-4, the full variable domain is KAGVTQTPRYLIKTRGQQVTLSCSPISGHRSVSWYQQTPGQGLQFLFEYFSETQRNKGNFPGRFSGRQFSNSRSEMNVSTLELGDSALYLCASSLGQNNEKLFFGSGTQLSVL.

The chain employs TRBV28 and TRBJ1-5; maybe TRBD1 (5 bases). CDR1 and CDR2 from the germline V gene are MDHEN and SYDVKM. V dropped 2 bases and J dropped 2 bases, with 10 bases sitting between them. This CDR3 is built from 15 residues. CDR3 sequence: CASSLQGGRNQPQHF. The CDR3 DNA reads TGTGCCAGCAGTTTACAGGGAGGCCGCAATCAGCCCCAGCATTTT.

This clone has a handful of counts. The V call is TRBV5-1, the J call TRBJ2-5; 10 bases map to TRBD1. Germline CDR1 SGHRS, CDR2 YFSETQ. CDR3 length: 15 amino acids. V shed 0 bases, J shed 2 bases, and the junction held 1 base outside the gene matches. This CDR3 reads CASSLEGQGQETQYF. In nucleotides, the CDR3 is TGCGCCAGCAGCTTGGAGGGACAGGGGCAAGAGACCCAGTACTTC.

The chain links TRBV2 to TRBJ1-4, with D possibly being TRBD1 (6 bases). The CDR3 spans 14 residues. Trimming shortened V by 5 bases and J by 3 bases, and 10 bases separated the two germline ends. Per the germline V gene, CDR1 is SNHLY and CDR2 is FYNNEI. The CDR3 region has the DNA TGTGCCAGCAGTAACAGGGAGTCTAATGAAAAACTGTTTTTT. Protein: CASSNRESNEKLFF.

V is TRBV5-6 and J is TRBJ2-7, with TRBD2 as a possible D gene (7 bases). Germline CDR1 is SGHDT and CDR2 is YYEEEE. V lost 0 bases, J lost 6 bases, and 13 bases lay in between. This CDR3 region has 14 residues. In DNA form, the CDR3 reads TGTGCCAGCAGCTTGGCCGGGGGGCTTGGCGAGCAGTACTTC. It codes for CASSLAGGLGEQYF.